Listed below are T cell receptor beta chains from one sample, sequenced in a study of blood T cells in healthy people across ages. Each CDR3 protein is one row after TCRdb ran MiXCR on the 5' RACE reads. The sample records roughly 830,000 distinct CDR3 sequences, about 59% being singletons. The sequenced sample was blood. These receptors all come from a man aged 25-40 years in good health. CDR3s include the opening cysteine and the closing phenylalanine or tryptophan. Fields, in order: clone size, V gene, CDR3 protein. A row's size may be missing; if present it is once, few, many or a size class.

clone size: few
V gene: TRBV12-3/TRBV12-4
CDR3 protein: CASSSDRYEQYF

clone size: NA
V gene: TRBV20-1
CDR3 protein: CSARVLRDRAYEQYF

clone size: NA
V gene: TRBV2
CDR3 protein: CASSESGGHGYTF

clone size: NA
V gene: TRBV12-3/TRBV12-4
CDR3 protein: CASSRANEAFF

clone size: NA
V gene: TRBV4-3
CDR3 protein: CASSQDPQPGQANEKLFF

clone size: few
V gene: TRBV4-2
CDR3 protein: CASSPQESYNTGELFF

clone size: few
V gene: TRBV7-9
CDR3 protein: CASSGNDRREQYF

clone size: NA
V gene: TRBV12-3/TRBV12-4
CDR3 protein: CASSTLAGSEQYF

clone size: NA
V gene: TRBV7-9
CDR3 protein: CASSLHGGYQETQYF

clone size: few
V gene: TRBV4-2
CDR3 protein: CASSRGDRGHPGYTF

clone size: few
V gene: TRBV7-2
CDR3 protein: CASSRTGGKETQYF

clone size: few
V gene: TRBV7-2
CDR3 protein: CASTEGGGASGYNEQFF

clone size: few
V gene: TRBV4-3
CDR3 protein: CASSPDSRNEQFF

clone size: NA
V gene: TRBV20-1
CDR3 protein: CSARGTGHEQFF

clone size: few
V gene: TRBV29-1
CDR3 protein: CSVQQDVRGYTF

clone size: NA
V gene: TRBV3-1
CDR3 protein: CASSSDSNTQYF

clone size: few
V gene: TRBV4-3
CDR3 protein: CASSLKLQYNEQFF

clone size: NA
V gene: TRBV4-3
CDR3 protein: CASSQGYAYTEAFF

clone size: NA
V gene: TRBV29-1
CDR3 protein: CNVAQTGQIQYF

clone size: NA
V gene: TRBV7-9
CDR3 protein: CASSASGESYEQYF

clone size: NA
V gene: TRBV20-1
CDR3 protein: CSAATGRTNEKLFF

clone size: NA
V gene: TRBV4-3
CDR3 protein: CASSQGIVARSYEQYF

clone size: NA
V gene: TRBV10-3
CDR3 protein: CAISESGQGVRNEQFF

clone size: NA
V gene: TRBV4-3
CDR3 protein: CASSQGRGLSTDTQYF

clone size: NA
V gene: TRBV10-3
CDR3 protein: CAISDQGEKLFF

clone size: few
V gene: TRBV7-9
CDR3 protein: CASSFQGSYEQYF

clone size: NA
V gene: TRBV12-3/TRBV12-4
CDR3 protein: CASSLGYGTEAFF

clone size: NA
V gene: TRBV24-1
CDR3 protein: CATSDFEIAGGTDTQYF

clone size: NA
V gene: TRBV28
CDR3 protein: CTSSKDSLGGGYTF

clone size: NA
V gene: TRBV28
CDR3 protein: CASSQTSGAKNIQYF

clone size: few
V gene: TRBV7-3
CDR3 protein: CASSLEGSDTQYF

clone size: NA
V gene: TRBV7-9
CDR3 protein: CASRHRDNYGYTF

clone size: NA
V gene: TRBV4-2
CDR3 protein: CASSQWIAGAKETQYF

clone size: NA
V gene: TRBV7-2
CDR3 protein: CASTKGTITDTQYF